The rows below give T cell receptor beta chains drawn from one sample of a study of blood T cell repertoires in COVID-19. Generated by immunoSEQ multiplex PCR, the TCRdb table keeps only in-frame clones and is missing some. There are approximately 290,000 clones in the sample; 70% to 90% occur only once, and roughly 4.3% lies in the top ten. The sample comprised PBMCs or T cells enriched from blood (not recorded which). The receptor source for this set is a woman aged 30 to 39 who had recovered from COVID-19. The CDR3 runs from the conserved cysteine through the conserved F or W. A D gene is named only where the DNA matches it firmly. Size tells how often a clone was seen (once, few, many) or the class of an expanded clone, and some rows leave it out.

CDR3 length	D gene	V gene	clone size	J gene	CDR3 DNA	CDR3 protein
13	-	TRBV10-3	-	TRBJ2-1	TGTGCCGTCCGACAGGATGTGAACAATGAGCAGTTCTTC	CAVRQDVNNEQFF
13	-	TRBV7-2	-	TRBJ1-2	TGTGCCAGCAGCGTAGGGTCGGGGTATGGCTACACCTTC	CASSVGSGYGYTF
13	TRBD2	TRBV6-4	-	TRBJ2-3	TGTGCCAGCAGTCTAGCGGACACAGATACGCAGTATTTT	CASSLADTDTQYF
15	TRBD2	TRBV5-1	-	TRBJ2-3	TGCGCCAGCAGCTTGGACACTAGCGGAGGAGATACGCAGTATTTT	CASSLDTSGGDTQYF
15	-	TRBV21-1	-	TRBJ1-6	TGTGCCAGCAGCAAAGTCGGGACAGTTAATTCACCCCTCCACTTT	CASSKVGTVNSPLHF
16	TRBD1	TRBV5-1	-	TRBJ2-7	TGCGCCAGCAGCTTGCCACCGGGACAGACTCTCTACGAGCAGTACTTC	CASSLPPGQTLYEQYF
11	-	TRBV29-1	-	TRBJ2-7	TGCAGCGTTGACAGTGCCTACGAGCAGTACTTC	CSVDSAYEQYF
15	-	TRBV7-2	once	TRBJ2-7	TGTGCCAGCAAGAACCCCTCGTCGGAGGCCTACGAGCAGTACTTC	CASKNPSSEAYEQYF
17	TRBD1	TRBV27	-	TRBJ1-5	TGTGCCAGCAGTTCCGGGACAGGGGAATATAGCAATCAGCCCCAGCATTTT	CASSSGTGEYSNQPQHF
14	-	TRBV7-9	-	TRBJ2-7	TGTGCCAGCAGCTTAGTTCAAGGGGCCCACGAGCAGTACTTC	CASSLVQGAHEQYF
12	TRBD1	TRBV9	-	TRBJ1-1	TGTGCCAGCAACCCGGGAAAGGGGGCAGCTTTCTTT	CASNPGKGAAFF
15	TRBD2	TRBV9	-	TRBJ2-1	TGTGCCAGCAGCGTAGGCGGGAGCAGTTTCAATGAGCAGTTCTTC	CASSVGGSSFNEQFF
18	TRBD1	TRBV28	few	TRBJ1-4	TGTGCCAGCAGTCCACGACGGACAGGGCGTGGGACTAATGAAAAACTGTTTTTT	CASSPRRTGRGTNEKLFF
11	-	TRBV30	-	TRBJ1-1	TGTGCCTGGTCGGGGGACACTGAAGCTTTCTTT	CAWSGDTEAFF
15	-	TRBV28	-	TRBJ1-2	TGTGCCAGCAGTCAATCCCCGGGACACCCTCAAGGCTACACCTTC	CASSQSPGHPQGYTF
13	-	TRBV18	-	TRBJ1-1	TGTGCCAGCTCACCTAATGATCGGGGAGAAGCTTTCTTT	CASSPNDRGEAFF
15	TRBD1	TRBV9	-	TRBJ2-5	TGTGCCAGCAGCCCGGGACAGGGGACGGTTGAGACCCAGTACTTC	CASSPGQGTVETQYF
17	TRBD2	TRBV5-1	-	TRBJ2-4	TGCGCCAGCAGCTTGGAAATAGCGGGAGGGGCCAAAAACATTCAGTACTTC	CASSLEIAGGAKNIQYF
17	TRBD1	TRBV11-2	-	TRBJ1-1	TGTGCCAGCAGCTCCCACAGGGGGCGAACGGAGAACACTGAAGCTTTCTTT	CASSSHRGRTENTEAFF
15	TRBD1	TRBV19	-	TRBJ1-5	TGTGCCAGTAGTATTGGCCAGGGGGCCGTTCAGCCCCAGCATTTT	CASSIGQGAVQPQHF
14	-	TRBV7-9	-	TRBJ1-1	TGTGCCAGCAGCGCGCTCCAGGCCTACACTGAAGCTTTCTTT	CASSALQAYTEAFF
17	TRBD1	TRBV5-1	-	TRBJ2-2	TGCGCCAGCAGCTCAAACCCGGGACAGGGTCGAGGCGGGGAGCTGTTTTTT	CASSSNPGQGRGGELFF
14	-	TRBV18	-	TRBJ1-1	TGTGCCAGCTCACCGGACAGAATGCGCACTGAAGCTTTCTTT	CASSPDRMRTEAFF
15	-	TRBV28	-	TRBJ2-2	TGTGCCAGCAGCCTACACAGGGGGGGGACCGGGGAGCTGTTTTTT	CASSLHRGGTGELFF
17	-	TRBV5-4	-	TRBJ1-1	TGTGCCAGCAGCCCTCGTGCGGGGCTTAACATGAACACTGAAGCTTTCTTT	CASSPRAGLNMNTEAFF
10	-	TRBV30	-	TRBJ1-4	TGTGCCTGGTCCGCGCAAAAACTGTTTTTT	CAWSAQKLFF
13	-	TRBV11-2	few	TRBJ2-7	TGTGCGAGTGCGACTCCCCGCTCCTACGAGCAGTACTTC	CASATPRSYEQYF
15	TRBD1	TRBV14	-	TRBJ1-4	TGTGCCAGCAGTCGACCGGGACAGTATAATGAAAAACTGTTTTTT	CASSRPGQYNEKLFF
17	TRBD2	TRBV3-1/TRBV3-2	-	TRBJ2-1	TGTGCCAGCAGCCAAGTGGTTGGGCGGGAGGGCATCCGTGAGCAGTTCTTC	CASSQVVGREGIREQFF
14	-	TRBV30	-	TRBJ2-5	TGTGCCTGGAGTGGGACGGGATCTCCATGGACCCAGTACTTC	CAWSGTGSPWTQYF
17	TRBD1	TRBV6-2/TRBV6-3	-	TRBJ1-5	TGTGCCAGCAGTTACCCCGGACAGGGATATATCAATCAGCCCCAGCATTTT	CASSYPGQGYINQPQHF
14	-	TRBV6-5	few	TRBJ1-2	TGTGCCAGCAGTCGGTCAGGGGAATCGGATGGCTACACCTTC	CASSRSGESDGYTF
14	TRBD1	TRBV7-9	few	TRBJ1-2	TGTGCCAGCAGCCCGGGACAGAGGAGTTATGGCTACACCTTC	CASSPGQRSYGYTF
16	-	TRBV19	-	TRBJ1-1	TGTGCCAGTAGTATAGCGGGGGGGTTTCCGAACACTGAAGCTTTCTTT	CASSIAGGFPNTEAFF
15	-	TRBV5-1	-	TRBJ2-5	TGCGCCAGCAGCTTGGAAGGCAGGAACCAAGAGACCCAGTACTTC	CASSLEGRNQETQYF
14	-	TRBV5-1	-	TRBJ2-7	TGCGCCAGCAGCTTGACACAGGGAACCTACGAGCAGTACTTC	CASSLTQGTYEQYF
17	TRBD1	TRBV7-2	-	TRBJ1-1	TGTGCCAGCAGCTTCGGTCCCGGGACAGGTTCGAACACTGAAGCTTTCTTT	CASSFGPGTGSNTEAFF
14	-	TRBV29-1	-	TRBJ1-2	TGCAGCGTTGAAGAGGGGGGGATTCGCTATGGCTACACCTTC	CSVEEGGIRYGYTF
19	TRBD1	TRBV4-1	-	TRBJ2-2	TGCGCCAGCAGCCAAGAGGGGGACAGGTTTACCTACTCCACCGGGGAGCTGTTTTTT	CASSQEGDRFTYSTGELFF
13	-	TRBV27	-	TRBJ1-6	TGTGCCAGCAGTTTAGAGTGGAATTCACCCCTCCACTTT	CASSLEWNSPLHF
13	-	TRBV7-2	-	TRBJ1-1	TGTGCCAGCAGCTTCCGGCGGGGTGGTGAAGCTTTCTTT	CASSFRRGGEAFF
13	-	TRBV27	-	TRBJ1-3	TGTGCCAGCAGTTTTCGCTCTGGAAACACCATATATTTT	CASSFRSGNTIYF
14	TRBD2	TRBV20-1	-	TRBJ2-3	TGCAGTGCTAGTACTAGCGGGGTCATAGATACGCAGTATTTT	CSASTSGVIDTQYF
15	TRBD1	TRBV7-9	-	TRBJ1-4	TGTGCCAGCAGCTCTACAGGGGGCGCAGGTGAAAAACTGTTTTTT	CASSSTGGAGEKLFF
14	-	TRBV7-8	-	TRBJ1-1	TGTGCCAGCAGCTTAGTCTTCGGAGGCACTGAAGCTTTCTTT	CASSLVFGGTEAFF
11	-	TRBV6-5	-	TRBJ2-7	TGTGCCAGCTGGGCAGGTCGTGAGCAGTACTTC	CASWAGREQYF
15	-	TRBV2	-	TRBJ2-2	TGTGCCAGCAGTGTTGCAGGGTTGGGCACCGGGGAGCTGTTTTTT	CASSVAGLGTGELFF
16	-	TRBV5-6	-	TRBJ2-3	TGTGCCAGCAGCGCGGCCTACCGGGGAGGAACAGATACGCAGTATTTT	CASSAAYRGGTDTQYF
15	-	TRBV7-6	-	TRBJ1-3	TGTGCCAGCAGCTGGCAGGAGGGCTCTGGAAACACCATATATTTT	CASSWQEGSGNTIYF
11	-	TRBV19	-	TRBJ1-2	TGTGCCAGCCGGCAGGGCCGTGGCTACACCTTC	CASRQGRGYTF
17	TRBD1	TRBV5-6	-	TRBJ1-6	TGTGCCAGCAGCTTAGTCGAGGGGGCGGCCTATAATTCACCCCTCCACTTT	CASSLVEGAAYNSPLHF
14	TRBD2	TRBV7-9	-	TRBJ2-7	TGTGCCAGCAGCTTCGCGGGAGAGACCTACGAGCAGTACTTC	CASSFAGETYEQYF
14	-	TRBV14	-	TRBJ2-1	TGTGCCAGCAGCCTCTTTGGGCCTTACAATGAGCAGTTCTTC	CASSLFGPYNEQFF
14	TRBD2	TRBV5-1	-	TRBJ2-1	TGCGCCAGCAGCTTGAGTACTAGCGGCAATGAGCAGTTCTTC	CASSLSTSGNEQFF
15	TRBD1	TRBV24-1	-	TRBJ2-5	TGTGCCACCAGTGAGCTCGACAGGGCGGGAGAGACCCAGTACTTC	CATSELDRAGETQYF
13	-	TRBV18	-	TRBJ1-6	TGTGCCAGCTCACCCTTATCCGATTCACCCCTCCACTTT	CASSPLSDSPLHF
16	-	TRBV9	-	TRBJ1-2	TGTGCCAGCAGTACCGAGGAGGGCAGGTCCGGCTATGGCTACACCTTC	CASSTEEGRSGYGYTF
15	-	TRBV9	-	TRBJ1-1	TGTGCCAGCAGCGCGCCGGGTAGCCTGAGTACTGAAGCTTTCTTT	CASSAPGSLSTEAFF
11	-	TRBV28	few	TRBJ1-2	TGTGCCAGTTCAGGGAATTACGGCTACACCTTC	CASSGNYGYTF
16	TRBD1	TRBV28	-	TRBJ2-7	TGTGCCAGCAGTCCCTTGGGACAGGGGGGATCCTACGAGCAGTACTTC	CASSPLGQGGSYEQYF